This T cell receptor delta chain was obtained from a study of Vδ1+ human thymocytes. Broader study findings: In the thymus, TRG and TRD repertoires looked highly polyclonal with Gaussian CDR3 lengths. Many TRG clonotypes were shared between donors; TRD repertoires were essentially private.

RNA was extracted from the cells and then reverse transcribed. The CDR3 regions were amplified by multiplex PCR from V-gene primers to a constant-region primer. TCRdb re-identified clones in the multiplex PCR reads via CATT. Altogether about 58,000 delta-chain clones are present, over 12% being singletons, with the ten largest covering approximately 0.4%. Details on this clone: What it binds is unknown.

After alphabeta T cell depletion, CD3+ Vdelta1+ Vdelta2- thymocytes were sorted. Per the germline V gene, CDR1 is GEAIGNYY and CDR2 is EKD. Unmatched junction bases numbered 13, after V lost 2 bases and J lost 3 bases. The CDR3 extends over 17 amino acids. V gene TRDV2 combines with J gene TRDJ1; 8 positions agree with TRDD3. The source is a girl in the first two years of life who had congenital heart surgery. Source material: Vdelta1+ gamma-delta thymocytes from the thymus. Subset meaning: FACS-sorted CD3+ TCRalphabeta- TCRVdelta1+ TCRVdelta2- thymocytes. This chain's CDR3 is CACDNTPLLGVSDKLIF. The CDR3, as DNA: TGTGCCTGTGACAACACCCCCCTACTGGGGGTTTCCGATAAACTCATCTTT.